The 23 T cell receptor beta chains below come from one sample, sequenced in a study of technical replicates of blood from a handful of donors. The repertoire was sequenced with immunoSEQ multiplex PCR; TCRdb's copy has only in-frame clones and lacks some. The repertoire holds under 65,000 clones, with about 96% as singletons. The sequencing input was T cells isolated from PBMCs. These receptors were obtained from a human donor in good health.

The chain employs TRBV7-3 and TRBJ1-2; 10 positions agree with TRBD1. Germline CDR1 is SGHTA and CDR2 is FQGTGA. The V gene end was trimmed by 5 bases and the J gene end by 3 bases; junction bases not matched to a gene: 3. The CDR3 extends over 14 amino acids. CDR3: CASSTGTGDYGYTF. The CDR3, as DNA: TGTGCCAGCAGCACCGGGACAGGGGACTATGGCTACACCTTC.

This clone occurred once. The rearrangement uses TRBV5-1 and TRBJ2-3; 7 positions agree with TRBD1. V lost 4 bases to trimming and J lost 0 bases; unmatched junction nucleotides: 5. The germline CDR1 and CDR2 sequences are SGHRS and YFSETQ. The CDR3 spans 15 residues. The CDR3 spells CASSHDRASTDTQYF. The CDR3, as DNA: TGCGCCAGCAGCCATGACAGGGCTAGCACAGATACGCAGTATTTT.

The chain recombines TRBV10-3 with TRBJ1-1; 9 nucleotides match TRBD1. CDR3 length: 15 residues. CDR1 is ENHRY and CDR2 is SYGVKD in the germline V gene. V lost 7 bases, J lost 5 bases, and 11 bases stayed unmatched. In DNA, the CDR3 is TGTGCCATCATAAGGAACCGGGACAGGGATACTGAAGCTTTCTTT. It is translated as CAIIRNRDRDTEAFF.

This clone is a singleton in its sample. The J gene is TRBJ2-7, the V gene TRBV5-1, with D possibly matching TRBD1 (6 bases). The CDR3 loop spans 17 amino acids. From germline, CDR1 is SGHRS and CDR2 YFSETQ. V was clipped by 1 base and J by 1 base, with 18 bases between them. The CDR3, as DNA: TGCGCCAGCAGCTTGAGTGTCAGGGGCGATTCTTCCTACGAGCAGTACTTC. It yields the protein CASSLSVRGDSSYEQYF.

This sequence joins TRBV10-1 and TRBJ2-5; 7 bases agree with TRBD1. V trimming: 4 bases; J trimming: 2 bases; junction bases outside the gene matches: 1. The germline gives CDR1 WNHNN, CDR2 SYGVQD (reference sequence). This CDR3 has 13 residues. DNA of the CDR3: TGCGCCAGCAGTGGGGACAGACAAGAGACCCAGTACTTC. Translated: CASSGDRQETQYF.

V gene TRBV19 combines with J gene TRBJ2-3; D is undetermined. V shed 10 bases and J shed 6 bases, with 20 bases lying between them. The germline CDR1 and CDR2 sequences are LNHDA and SQIVND (reference sequence). This CDR3 has 14 amino acids. The CDR3 DNA reads as TGTGCCATAAGTCTGGGTACCGACGGGGATACGCAGTATTTT. This sequence encodes CAISLGTDGDTQYF.

The rearrangement joins TRBV7-2 to TRBJ2-7, with a weak D call TRBD2 (5 bases). The CDR3 runs to 17 residues. Germline assignment: CDR1 SGHTA and CDR2 FQGNSA. Trimming took off 5 bases at V and 2 bases at J, with 22 bases between the two ends. This CDR3 reads CASSEGGGASNPYEQYF. The CDR3 bases are TGTGCCAGCAGCGAAGGAGGCGGCGCATCGAACCCCTACGAGCAGTACTTC.

The chain uses TRBV19 and TRBJ2-7, with TRBD1 matching over 10 bases. With 10 bases clipped from V and 6 bases from J, the junction kept 15 bases outside the gene matches. Germline-derived CDR1 and CDR2 are LNHDA and SQIVND (reference sequence). The CDR3 is made up of 15 amino acids. CDR3 DNA sequence: TGTGCCACCGAGGGGTCCGGGACAGGGGTCCTCGAGCAGTACTTC. The encoded protein is CATEGSGTGVLEQYF.

The chain has TRBV18 and TRBJ2-1; TRBD1 is a possible D gene (7 bases). In germline, CDR1 is KGHSH, CDR2 LQKENI. This CDR3 region has 17 residues. Trimming removed 3 bases at V and 3 bases at J, with 18 bases between. The DNA for the CDR3 is TGTGCCAGCTCACCTGTCGCAAGGGGGGACAGCTACAATGAGCAGTTCTTC. This encodes CASSPVARGDSYNEQFF.

The chain uses TRBV28 and TRBJ2-1; 9 bases match TRBD2. This CDR3 contains 14 residues. CDR1 MDHEN and CDR2 SYDVKM come from the germline V gene. V lost 8 bases and J lost 4; bases outside the gene matches: 6. The CDR3 bases are TGTGCCAGCGCCAGACTAGCGGAATACAATGAGCAGTTCTTC. It codes for CASARLAEYNEQFF.

The J gene is TRBJ2-1, the V gene TRBV11-2; 13 bases match TRBD2. The trim removed 5 bases at V and 7 bases at J, leaving 5 bases unmatched. The germline V gene has CDR1 SGHAT and CDR2 FQNNGV. The CDR3 covers 15 residues. The DNA of the CDR3 is TGTGCCAGCAGCCTAAGGACTAGCGGGGGTAATGAGCAGTTCTTC. Protein: CASSLRTSGGNEQFF.

The CDR3 reads CASSQQASSGNTIYF. The CDR3 nucleotides read TGTGCCAGTAGTCAGCAGGCCTCTTCTGGAAACACCATATATTTT. The gene calls are TRBV19 and TRBJ1-3, with D hard to call. Per germline, CDR1 LNHDA and CDR2 SQIVND (reference sequence). The V and J ends lost 5 bases and 1 base respectively, with 12 bases between them. The CDR3 is 15 amino acids.

This chain connects TRBV29-1 to TRBJ2-7; 7 bases agree with TRBD1. Germline loops: CDR1 SQVTM, CDR2 ANQGSEA. The CDR3 has 12 amino acids. The V segment lost 5 bases and the J segment 3 bases; nucleotides outside the gene matches: 4. CDR3 DNA sequence: TGCAGCGTTAGGGACAGCCTCTACGAGCAGTACTTC. It yields the protein CSVRDSLYEQYF.

V usage is TRBV7-3 and J usage is TRBJ1-2; 8 bases align to TRBD1. This CDR3 has 17 amino acids. Germline loops: CDR1 SGHTA, CDR2 FQGTGA. V dropped 1 base and J dropped 3; count of bases not matched to a gene: 10. CDR3 coding DNA: TGTGCCAGCAGCTTAATAGGGGGGCAGGGGGCTGACTATGGCTACACCTTC. Protein sequence: CASSLIGGQGADYGYTF.

The chain carries TRBV6-6 and TRBJ1-1, with D unresolved. V was shortened by 0 bases and J by 10 bases, with 6 bases between the two germline ends. CDR1 and CDR2 from the germline V gene are MNHNY and SVGAGI (reference sequence). This CDR3 contains 11 residues. CDR3 region: CASSYSQLAFF. For the CDR3, the DNA is TGTGCCAGCAGTTACTCACAGTTAGCTTTCTTT.

The rearrangement uses TRBV11-2 and TRBJ2-3; 8 positions match TRBD1. The CDR3 is 17 residues long. V lost 4 bases, J lost 2 bases, and 11 bases stayed unmatched. Germline loops: CDR1 SGHAT, CDR2 FQNNGV. CDR3 coding DNA: TGTGCCAGCAGCTATGAACAGACAGGGGCCTACACAGATACGCAGTATTTT. This translates into CASSYEQTGAYTDTQYF.

The rearrangement joins TRBV13 to TRBJ1-1; 12 bases align to TRBD1. The V segment lost 5 bases and the J segment 8 bases; nucleotides outside the gene matches: 9. Germline V CDR1 and CDR2: PRHDT, FYEKMQ (reference sequence). This CDR3 is built from 15 residues. CDR3 sequence reads: CASSDPGQGAYEAFF. In nucleotides, the CDR3 is TGTGCCAGCAGCGATCCGGGACAGGGGGCTTACGAAGCTTTCTTT.

The chain recombines TRBV2 with TRBJ2-7; the match to TRBD1 covers 7 bases. J was trimmed by 3 bases and V by 1 base; bases with no gene match: 0. CDR1 and CDR2 from the germline V gene are SNHLY and FYNNEI. CDR3 size: 13 residues. Here the CDR3 reads CASSEGDSYEQYF. CDR3 nucleotides: TGTGCCAGCAGTGAAGGGGACAGCTACGAGCAGTACTTC.

The chain couples TRBV29-1 to TRBJ2-7; D possibly corresponds to TRBD2 (6 bases). V was shortened by 5 bases and J by 7 bases, with 15 bases between the two germline ends. The length of the CDR3 is 12 residues. Looked up from germline, CDR1 is SQVTM and CDR2 is ANQGSEA. CDR3 amino acids: CSVRGTSMEQYF. DNA for the CDR3: TGCAGCGTTCGGGGGACCAGCATGGAGCAGTACTTC.

The chain joins TRBV19 to TRBJ1-1; no definite D call. This CDR3 contains 14 residues. Germline V gene data show CDR1 as LNHDA and CDR2 as SQIVND (reference sequence). Trimming removed 4 bases at V and 0 bases at J, with 9 bases between. The CDR3 DNA sequence: TGTGCCAGTAGTAAGCGGGGAATGAACACTGAAGCTTTCTTT. Its protein is CASSKRGMNTEAFF.

The CDR3: CASGGRGKGIYEQYF. The CDR3 coding sequence is TGCGCAAGCGGCGGAAGGGGTAAAGGGATCTACGAGCAGTACTTC. This chain uses TRBV5-1 with TRBJ2-7, with D perhaps matching TRBD1 or TRBD2 (5 bases each). This CDR3 is built from 15 residues. Germline V CDR1 and CDR2: SGHRS, YFSETQ.

V and J are TRBV4-3 and TRBJ1-2; D call uncertain. The CDR3 is 14 residues long. CDR1 and CDR2 from the germline V gene are LGHNA and YSLEER. Trimming shortened V by 4 bases and J by 0 bases, and 9 bases separated the two germline ends. CDR3 DNA: TGCGCCAGCAGCCTAAACACCGCTAACTATGGCTACACCTTC. Protein: CASSLNTANYGYTF.

The chain joins TRBV2 to TRBJ2-7; D possibly corresponds to TRBD1 (6 bases). The CDR3 totals 12 residues. V was shortened by 6 bases and J by 4 bases, with 10 bases between the two germline ends. Germline CDR1 SNHLY, CDR2 FYNNEI. DNA of the CDR3: TGTGCCAGCAGAGAACAGGGTTACGAGCAGTACTTC. This translates into CASREQGYEQYF.